Sequencing of this T cell receptor beta chain was carried out in a study of blood T cells in healthy people across ages. Together with a sample-barcoded 5' primer, a J-beta primer mix was included in a second PCR lasting about 7 to 11 cycles. TCRdb re-called the 5' RACE reads through MiXCR, storing one row per CDR3 protein. Found here are 800,000 or so distinct CDR3 sequences, about 62% of them singletons; the top ten hold roughly a quarter. Regarding the study as a whole: More naive CD4+ cells and higher diversity were found in long-lived than in aged donors.

Donors each provided 9.5 to 10 milliliters of peripheral blood. Points on this clonotype: Antigen unknown.

The TCR was taken from a man aged 25-45 years in good health. Sequencing was carried out using blood.

The CDR3 DNA follows: TGTGCCAGCAGTCCAAGCGGGCGGATCTACGAGCAGTACTTC. The encoded protein is CASSPSGRIYEQYF. The chain employs TRBV12-3 or TRBV12-4 and TRBJ2-7; TRBD2 is a possible D gene (6 bases). The CDR3 loop spans 14 amino acids. V was trimmed by 5 bases and J by 3 bases, leaving 14 bases between them.